The clone carrying this T cell receptor (beta chain) was found once. What it binds is not known. Sequencing was performed with immunoSEQ multiplex PCR; in TCRdb, only in-frame clones are kept and a portion is missing. This sample has 55,000 to 70,000 clones; approximately 91% occur once, and the top ten carry less than 3.5%. The sample originates from a study of lymphopenia after photon versus proton radiotherapy. Overall study findings and caveats: Authors raise, but do not show, better survival with proton therapy. Relative stability marked proton patients; photon patients lost diversity and naive cells.

The sequence was collected from a woman aged 70-85 years with pancreatic cancer. The sequences come from peripheral blood, collected from a patient treated with photon-based radiotherapy.

CDR3 in amino acids: CASSLSGGQPSYEQYF. CDR3 nucleotide sequence: TGCGCCAGCAGCTTGAGCGGAGGTCAGCCCTCCTACGAGCAGTACTTC. The chain joins TRBV5-1 to TRBJ2-7; perhaps TRBD2 as D (5 bases). This CDR3 has 16 amino acids. V lost 1 base and J 0 bases, leaving 14 bases between the germline ends. CDR1 is SGHRS, CDR2 YFSETQ, per germline.